This TCR beta chain was observed in a study of technical replicates of blood from a handful of donors. The CDR3 is made up of 13 amino acids. Between the trimmed V and J ends, which lost 1 base and 7 bases, there was a span of 8 bases. Germline V CDR1 and CDR2: SGHAT, FQDESV (reference sequence). Method: immunoSEQ multiplex PCR; TCRdb's copy keeps in-frame clones and lacks some. This table has tens of thousands of clones, 85% to 95% appearing once. This receptor was taken from a human donor in good health. Material for sequencing was T cells isolated from PBMCs. This chain links TRBV11-1 with TRBJ1-5; D gene uncertain. The CDR3 spells CASSLEFGQPQHF. The CDR3 DNA reads as TGTGCCAGCAGCTTAGAGTTCGGGCAGCCCCAGCATTTT.